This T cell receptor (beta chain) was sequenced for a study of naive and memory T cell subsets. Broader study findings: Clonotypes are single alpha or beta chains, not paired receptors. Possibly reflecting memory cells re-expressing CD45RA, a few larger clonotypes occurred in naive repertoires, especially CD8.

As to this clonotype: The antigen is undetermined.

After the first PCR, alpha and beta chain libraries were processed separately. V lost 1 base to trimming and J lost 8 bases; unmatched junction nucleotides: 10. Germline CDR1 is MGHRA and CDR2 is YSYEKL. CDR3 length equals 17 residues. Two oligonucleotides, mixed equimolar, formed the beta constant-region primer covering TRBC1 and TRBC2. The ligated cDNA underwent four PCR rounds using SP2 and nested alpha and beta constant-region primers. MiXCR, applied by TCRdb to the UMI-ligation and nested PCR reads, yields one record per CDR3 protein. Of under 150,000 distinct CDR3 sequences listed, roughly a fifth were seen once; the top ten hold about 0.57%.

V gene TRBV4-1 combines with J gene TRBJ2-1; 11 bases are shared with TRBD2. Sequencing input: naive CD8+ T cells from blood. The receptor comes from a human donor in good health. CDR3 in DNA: TGCGCCAGCAGCCAAGTGGTTAGCGGGGGGGGGTACCATGAGCAGTTCTTC. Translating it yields CASSQVVSGGGYHEQFF.